What follows are 24 T cell receptor beta chains derived from one specimen sequenced in a study of blood T cell repertoires in COVID-19. The protocol was immunoSEQ multiplex PCR, while the TCRdb copy is restricted to in-frame clones and leaves out a portion. The sample records approximately 400,000 clones, about four fifths being singletons. Input material: peripheral blood. The origin of the receptors is a human donor with acute or convalescent COVID-19. The donor label of this sample is uncertain.

The DNA of the CDR3 is TGTGCCAGCAGCCGGACAGATGAGCAGTTCTTC. Encoded protein: CASSRTDEQFF. The V call is TRBV6-5, the J call TRBJ2-1; tentative D call: TRBD1 (6 bases). Looked up from germline, CDR1 is MNHEY and CDR2 is SVGAGI. This CDR3 is 11 amino acids long. The V gene lost 6 bases and the J gene lost 8 bases, with 8 bases spanning the gap.

In its sample, this clone was seen a few times. CDR3 bases: TGTGCCAGCACCCGGGGACTAACCTACGAGCAGTACTTC. It is translated as CASTRGLTYEQYF. The chain carries TRBV5-5 and TRBJ2-7; 7 positions match TRBD2. The CDR3 extends over 13 amino acids. Germline loops: CDR1 SGHKS, CDR2 YYEKEE (reference sequence). V dropped 6 bases and J dropped 2; count of bases not matched to a gene: 5.

The genes are TRBV6-2 or TRBV6-3 and TRBJ2-7; D may be TRBD2 (5 bases). Trimming stripped 4 bases from V and 3 bases from J, with 22 bases between. The V gene's germline CDR1 is MNHEY and CDR2 SVGEGT. The CDR3 covers 17 residues. CDR3 region: CASSSLRRSPGFYEQYF. The CDR3, as DNA: TGTGCCAGCAGTTCCCTAAGGAGGTCCCCCGGTTTCTACGAGCAGTACTTC.

This sequence joins TRBV2 and TRBJ1-2; TRBD1 aligns across 7 bases. Germline V gene lookup returns CDR1 SNHLY and CDR2 FYNNEI. The CDR3 loop spans 12 amino acids. V shed 5 bases and J 6 bases; nucleotides not matched to a gene: 3. CDR3 bases: TGTGCCAGCAGTATACAGGGGAATGGCTACACCTTC. Its translation: CASSIQGNGYTF. The complete variable domain, with remaining parts taken from reference TRBV2 and TRBJ1-2, reads EPEVTQTPSHQVTQMGQEVILRCVPISNHLYFYWYRQILGQKVEFLVSFYNNEISEKSEIFDDQFSVERPDGSNFTLKIRSTKLEDSAMYFCASSIQGNGYTFGSGTRLTVV.

The chain uses TRBV27 and TRBJ2-1; D may be TRBD1 (5 bases). The ends were cut back, 4 bases at V and 4 bases at J, with 11 bases in the middle. This CDR3 comprises 14 residues. The germline V gene has CDR1 MNHEY and CDR2 SMNVEV (reference sequence). The CDR3 DNA sequence: TGTGCCAGCAGTTGGCGCCAGGGATACAATGAGCAGTTCTTC. As protein: CASSWRQGYNEQFF.

J is TRBJ1-3 and V is TRBV4-2, with D possibly being TRBD1 (5 bases). Between the trimmed V and J ends, which lost 6 bases and 0 bases, there was a span of 18 bases. This CDR3 region has 17 residues. Germline assignment: CDR1 LGHNA and CDR2 YNFKEQ. The CDR3 protein is CASSYTAQGYSGNTIYF. DNA of the CDR3: TGTGCCAGCAGTTACACCGCCCAGGGTTACTCTGGAAACACCATATATTTT.

This clone has more than one count but fewer than ten. J is TRBJ2-2 and V is TRBV7-2; TRBD1 agrees at 7 bases. V lost 5 bases and J lost 7; bases outside the gene matches: 16. This CDR3 comprises 17 residues. Per germline, CDR1 SGHTA and CDR2 FQGNSA. DNA of the CDR3: TGTGCCAGCAGCGCGTCCCTCTTAGGGGGCAGAAACGGGGAGCTGTTTTTT. Its protein product is CASSASLLGGRNGELFF.

A remark on this clone: In the same sample, other DNA sequences code for this CDR3. V gene TRBV18 combines with J gene TRBJ1-3; unclear D gene. Deletions cut 0 bases from V and 4 bases from J, with 4 bases between. Germline-derived CDR1 and CDR2 are KGHSH and LQKENI. The CDR3 totals 13 residues. CDR3 residues: CASSPPPGNTIYF. CDR3 in DNA: TGTGCCAGCTCACCACCCCCAGGAAACACCATATATTTT.

This chain connects TRBV2 to TRBJ1-4; D is undetermined. Germline CDR1 and CDR2: SNHLY and FYNNEI. The length of the CDR3 is 14 residues. Trimming stripped 6 bases from V and 5 bases from J, with 13 bases between. This CDR3 is CASRDTNRNEKLFF. The DNA of the CDR3 is TGTGCCAGCAGGGATACCAACAGAAATGAAAAACTGTTTTTT. Complete variable domain (other parts from reference TRBV2 and TRBJ1-4): EPEVTQTPSHQVTQMGQEVILRCVPISNHLYFYWYRQILGQKVEFLVSFYNNEISEKSEIFDDQFSVERPDGSNFTLKIRSTKLEDSAMYFCASRDTNRNEKLFFGSGTQLSVL.

The chain joins TRBV3-1 (or the pseudogene TRBV3-2) to TRBJ2-1; D possibly corresponds to TRBD1 (5 bases). The germline gives CDR1 LGHDT, CDR2 YNNKEL (reference sequence). Between the trimmed V and J ends, which lost 4 bases and 6 bases, there was a span of 13 bases. The CDR3 runs 14 residues. The CDR3 region is CASSLRTNLNEQFF. The CDR3 coding sequence is TGTGCCAGCAGCCTACGGACAAATCTCAATGAGCAGTTCTTC.

The rearrangement uses TRBV6-5 and TRBJ2-1; 7 nucleotides line up with TRBD2. The trim removed 6 bases at V and 4 bases at J, leaving 9 bases unmatched. Germline loops: CDR1 MNHEY, CDR2 SVGAGI. There are 15 residues in the CDR3. CDR3 sequence (DNA): TGTGCCAGCAGGGGGGAGGGCCTTAAATACAATGAGCAGTTCTTC. Its translation: CASRGEGLKYNEQFF.

On this clone itself: The sample has other DNA sequences that encode this CDR3 too. The chain carries TRBV18 and TRBJ1-3; no reliable D call. The V end was cut by 3 bases, the J end by 1 base, with 7 bases between. CDR1 is KGHSH, CDR2 LQKENI, per germline. CDR3 length equals 14 residues. In DNA, the CDR3 is TGTGCCAGCTCACCCGCAGTTTCTGGAAACACCATATATTTT. It encodes CASSPAVSGNTIYF.

The rearrangement uses TRBV6-5 and TRBJ2-7; D ambiguous. The CDR3 is 14 residues long. Trimming removed 7 bases from V and 6 bases from J, with 19 bases in between. Germline V gene sequence: CDR1 MNHEY, CDR2 SVGAGI. The CDR3 spells CASMPPRSLPEQYF. In DNA, the CDR3 is TGTGCCAGCATGCCCCCTAGGAGCCTCCCCGAGCAGTACTTC.

This rearrangement joins TRBV14 to TRBJ2-5, with 7 positions matching TRBD1. Trimming cost V 4 bases and J 1 base; bases outside gene matches: 6. This CDR3 spans 15 amino acids. CDR1 is SGHDN and CDR2 is FVKESK in the germline V gene. The CDR3 is CASSRWDRGQETQYF. The CDR3 region has the DNA TGTGCCAGCAGCCGGTGGGACAGAGGCCAAGAGACCCAGTACTTC.

The J gene is TRBJ1-2, the V gene TRBV14; D gene unclear. This CDR3 has 12 residues. Trimming shortened V by 3 bases and J by 13 bases, and 15 bases separated the two germline ends. Germline V lookup: CDR1 SGHDN, CDR2 FVKESK. CDR3: CASSQPGSASTF. Written as DNA, the CDR3 is TGTGCCAGCAGCCAGCCGGGATCTGCTAGCACCTTC.

The CDR3 region is CASSDQGAPPNYGYTF. CDR3 DNA: TGTGCCAGCAGTGATCAGGGGGCGCCCCCGAACTATGGCTACACCTTC. This chain uses TRBV6-1 with TRBJ1-2; TRBD1 agrees at 8 bases. This CDR3 has 16 residues. CDR1 is MNHNS, CDR2 SASEGT, per germline. Losses at the gene ends were 3 bases for V and 2 bases for J; bases not matched to a gene: 8.

The gene calls are TRBV30 and TRBJ1-1; D gene uncertain. The CDR3 covers 13 residues. CDR1 and CDR2 (germline): GTSNPN, SVGIG (reference sequence). The V end lost 2 bases, the J end lost 1 base, and 8 bases lay between the germline ends. The CDR3 nucleotides are TGTGCCTGGAGTCAAACAGCGAACACTGAAGCTTTCTTT. It encodes CAWSQTANTEAFF.

Comments on this clone: This specimen includes other DNA sequences encoding the same CDR3. The chain carries TRBV6-1 and TRBJ1-5; no firm D call. Germline CDR1 MNHNS, CDR2 SASEGT. This CDR3 has 13 residues. Trimming pared 3 bases from V and 4 bases from J, leaving 7 bases between. CDR3 amino acids: CASSDGRNQPQHF. CDR3 bases: TGTGCCAGCAGTGATGGCCGAAATCAGCCCCAGCATTTT.

V usage is TRBV19 and J usage is TRBJ1-1, with 10 bases that match TRBD1. Germline V gives CDR1 LNHDA, CDR2 SQIVND (reference sequence). V lost 5 bases and J lost 1; bases outside the gene matches: 10. The CDR3 runs 17 residues. CDR3 sequence: CASSRARQGARNTEAFF. In DNA form, the CDR3 reads TGTGCCAGTAGTCGGGCCCGACAGGGGGCTCGGAACACTGAAGCTTTCTTT.

In this sample, this clone turned up a few times. The chain joins TRBV5-1 to TRBJ2-5, with 10 positions matching TRBD1. This CDR3 contains 17 residues. Trimming removed 4 bases from V and 4 bases from J; junction bases left unmatched: 13. Germline lookup yields CDR1 SGHRS and CDR2 YFSETQ. CDR3 loop: CASSRQGASSTRETQYF. The CDR3 nucleotides are TGCGCCAGCAGCCGACAGGGGGCGTCGTCGACAAGAGAGACCCAGTACTTC.

This sequence joins TRBV4-2 and TRBJ2-7; D is possibly TRBD1 (5 bases). This CDR3 is 17 amino acids long. The V end was cut by 4 bases, the J end by 0 bases, with 19 bases between. Germline V gene data show CDR1 as LGHNA and CDR2 as YNFKEQ. The CDR3 loop is CASSRQAGQGGSYEQYF. CDR3 DNA: TGTGCCAGCAGCCGACAAGCCGGGCAGGGCGGCTCCTACGAGCAGTACTTC.

The CDR3 nucleotides read TGTGCCAGCAGACCCGAAGACAGAGCCTATGGCTACACCTTC. Translated, it gives CASRPEDRAYGYTF. The genes are TRBV28 and TRBJ1-2, with TRBD1 as a possible D gene (5 bases). The CDR3 runs to 14 residues. Trimming pared 6 bases from V and 4 bases from J, leaving 15 bases between. Germline CDR1 and CDR2: MDHEN and SYDVKM.

The chain combines TRBV7-9 with TRBJ1-2; no clear D gene. V lost 1 base to trimming and J lost 7 bases, with 10 bases between them. The length of the CDR3 is 13 residues. The germline V gene encodes CDR1 SEHNR and CDR2 FQNEAQ (reference sequence). DNA of the CDR3: TGTGCCAGCAGCTTAGGGGCCTTGGGTGGCTACACCTTC. Protein product: CASSLGALGGYTF.

This clone has a handful of counts. The V gene is TRBV5-1, the J gene TRBJ2-1; 10 positions agree with TRBD2. The CDR3 runs 18 residues. V gave up 0 bases and J gave up 5 bases; unmatched junction bases: 11. Germline loops: CDR1 SGHRS, CDR2 YFSETQ. DNA of the CDR3: TGCGCCAGCAGCTTGGTACCCTCGGGGAGCGGGGGGGACAATGAGCAGTTCTTC. Translated: CASSLVPSGSGGDNEQFF.